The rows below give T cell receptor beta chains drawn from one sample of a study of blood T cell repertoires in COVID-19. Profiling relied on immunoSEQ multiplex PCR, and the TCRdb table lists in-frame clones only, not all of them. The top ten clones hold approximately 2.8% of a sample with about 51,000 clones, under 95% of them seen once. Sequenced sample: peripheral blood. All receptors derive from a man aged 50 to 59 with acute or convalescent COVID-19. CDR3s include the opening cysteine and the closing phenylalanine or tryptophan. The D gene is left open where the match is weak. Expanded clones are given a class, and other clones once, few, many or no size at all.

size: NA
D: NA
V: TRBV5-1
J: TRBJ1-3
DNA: TGCGCCAGCAGCTTGGCCCGGGGTGGACAGCTCCCTGGAAACACCATATATTTT
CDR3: CASSLARGGQLPGNTIYF

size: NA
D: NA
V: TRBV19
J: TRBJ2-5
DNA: TGTGCCAGTAGTATAGTGGACCCCGGACTGCAAGAGACCCAGTACTTC
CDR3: CASSIVDPGLQETQYF

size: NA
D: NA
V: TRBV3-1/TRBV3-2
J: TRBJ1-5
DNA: TGTGCCAGCAGCCCCCAGTTTAGCAATCAGCCCCAGCATTTT
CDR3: CASSPQFSNQPQHF

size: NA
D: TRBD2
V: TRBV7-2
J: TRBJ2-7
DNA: TGTGCCAGCAGCTTAGTAGGGACTAGCGGGGGGGGTCCTCGGAACGAGCAGTACTTC
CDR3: CASSLVGTSGGGPRNEQYF

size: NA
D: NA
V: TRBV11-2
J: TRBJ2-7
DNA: TGTGCCAGCAGCTTATACGGAGATAGCTCCTACGAGCAGTACTTC
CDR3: CASSLYGDSSYEQYF

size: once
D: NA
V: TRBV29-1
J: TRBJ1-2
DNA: TGCAGCGTTGAGGAGTCCAACTATGGCTACACCTTC
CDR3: CSVEESNYGYTF

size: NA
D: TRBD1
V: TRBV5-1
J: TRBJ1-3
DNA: TGCGCCAGCAGCGCATCAGGGGGCACTGGAAACACCATATATTTT
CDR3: CASSASGGTGNTIYF

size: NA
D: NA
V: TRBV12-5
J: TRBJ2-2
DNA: TGTGCTAGTGGTTTGGTTAGGGGATCCGGGGAGCTGTTTTTT
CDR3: CASGLVRGSGELFF

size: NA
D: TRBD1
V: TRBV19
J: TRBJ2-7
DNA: TGTGCCAGTAGAGGGGGGGACAGGGCGTCGGAGCAGTACTTC
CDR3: CASRGGDRASEQYF

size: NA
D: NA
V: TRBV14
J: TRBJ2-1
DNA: TGTGCCAGCAGCCAAGGCGAGCTTTGGAATGAGCAGTTCTTC
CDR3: CASSQGELWNEQFF

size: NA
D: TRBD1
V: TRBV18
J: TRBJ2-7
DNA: TGTGCCAGCTCACCAAGGCAGGGGGCATACGAGCAGTACTTC
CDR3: CASSPRQGAYEQYF

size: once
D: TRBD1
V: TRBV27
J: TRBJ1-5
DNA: TGTGCCAGCAGTCCTCTGGACAGGTGGGGGCCCCAGCATTTT
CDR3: CASSPLDRWGPQHF

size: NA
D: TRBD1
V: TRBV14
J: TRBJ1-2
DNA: TGTGCCAGCAGCCCGGACAGGGTCTATGGCTACACCTTC
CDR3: CASSPDRVYGYTF

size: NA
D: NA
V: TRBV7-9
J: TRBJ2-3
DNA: TGTGCCAGCATAGCGGTCAGCACAGATACGCAGTATTTT
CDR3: CASIAVSTDTQYF

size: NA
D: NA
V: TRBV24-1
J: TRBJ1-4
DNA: TGTGCCACCAGTGATGTCCCCCACACCGGGGAGAGGGAAAAACTGTTTTTT
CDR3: CATSDVPHTGEREKLFF

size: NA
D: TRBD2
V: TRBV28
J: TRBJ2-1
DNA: TGTGCCAGCGGAAGACTAGCGGGGGGAGTCAATGAGCAGTTCTTC
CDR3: CASGRLAGGVNEQFF

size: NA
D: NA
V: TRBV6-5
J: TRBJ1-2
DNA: TGTGCCAGCAATCCAACAGGGTTAGGTGGCTACACCTTC
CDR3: CASNPTGLGGYTF